This entry lists 8 T cell receptor beta chains sequenced from one sample in a study of vaccination effects on CD4 cells after COVID-19. ViraFEST used viral peptide pools to expand antigen-specific CD4+ T cells before sequencing. Following 10 days of culture, CD4+ T cells were isolated. This person caught SARS-CoV-2 sometime from March to December 2020, and PCR testing confirmed the infection. These TCRs are of unknown antigen specificity. The table came from immunoSEQ multiplex PCR; TCRdb's copy has only in-frame clones and leaves some out. The sample contains tens of thousands of clones, 77% of which appear only once. This specimen consisted of CD4+ T cells from PBMCs cultured with HCoV-NL63 spike peptides, obtained before COVID-19 vaccination. These receptors all come from a human donor who had a prior SARS-CoV-2 infection.

The J gene is TRBJ2-7, the V gene TRBV5-1; TRBD2 aligns across 12 bases. The CDR3 covers 15 residues. In germline, CDR1 is SGHRS, CDR2 YFSETQ. V lost 0 bases to trimming and J lost 3 bases; unmatched junction nucleotides: 1. The chain's CDR3 is CASSLGTSGVYEQYF. The CDR3 DNA reads as TGCGCCAGCAGCTTGGGGACTAGCGGGGTCTACGAGCAGTACTTC.

This clone was counted between two and nine times. The gene calls are TRBV6-2 or TRBV6-3 and TRBJ1-1; TRBD1 matches 7 bases. CDR1 is MNHEY, CDR2 SVGEGT, per germline. The CDR3 sequence is 15 residues long. V was clipped by 5 bases and J by 7 bases; unmatched bases: 13. CDR3 in DNA: TGTGCCAGCAGTCGCACTCCCACAGGGGACTTTGAAGCTTTCTTT. This sequence encodes CASSRTPTGDFEAFF.

This chain connects TRBV9 to TRBJ1-4, with D possibly being TRBD1 (6 bases). CDR3 length: 17 amino acids. Trimming took 0 bases from V and 8 from J, leaving 20 bases between them. Germline V gene sequence: CDR1 SGDLS, CDR2 YYNGEE. This chain's CDR3 is CASSVAPDRKGEEKLFF. CDR3 DNA sequence: TGTGCCAGCAGCGTAGCCCCGGACCGAAAGGGGGAAGAAAAACTGTTTTTT. Supplemented by reference TRBV9 and TRBJ1-4, the full variable domain reads DSGVTQTPKHLITATGQRVTLRCSPRSGDLSVYWYQQSLDQGLQFLIQYYNGEERAKGNILERFSAQQFPDLHSELNLSSLELGDSALYFCASSVAPDRKGEEKLFFGSGTQLSVL.

CDR3 nucleotide sequence: TGCAGTGCTAGTAGGGTTGCTAACTATGGCTACACCTTC. Residues: CSASRVANYGYTF. The chain combines TRBV20-1 with TRBJ1-2; unclear D gene. Germline CDR1 and CDR2: DFQATT and SNEGSKA (reference sequence). The V end was cut by 3 bases, the J end by 0 bases, with 8 bases between. CDR3 length: 13 residues.

The V call is TRBV5-1, the J call TRBJ1-6; unclear D gene. V lost 0 bases and J lost 7, with 8 bases in between. CDR1 and CDR2 (germline): SGHRS, YFSETQ. This CDR3 is 14 amino acids long. The CDR3 DNA sequence: TGCGCCAGCAGCTTGGGGGAAGGGAATTCACCCCTCCACTTT. The encoded protein is CASSLGEGNSPLHF.

The V call is TRBV19, the J call TRBJ1-1; TRBD1 might be the D (6 bases). V lost 3 bases, J lost 5 bases, and 16 bases lay in between. From germline, CDR1 is LNHDA and CDR2 SQIVND (reference sequence). The CDR3 totals 15 residues. The DNA for the CDR3 is TGTGCCAGTAGTATCCTCAGGACAGTACCGACTGAAGCTTTCTTT. Amino acids: CASSILRTVPTEAFF.

The chain joins TRBV5-6 to TRBJ2-5; weak D call: TRBD1 (5 bases). V was trimmed by 4 bases and J by 5 bases, leaving 21 bases between them. The CDR3 loop spans 16 amino acids. Looked up from germline, CDR1 is SGHDT and CDR2 is YYEEEE. Written as DNA, the CDR3 is TGTGCCAGCAGCCGACTGATACAGGAGTATCGGGAGACCCAGTACTTC. It yields the protein CASSRLIQEYRETQYF. Variable domain in full (rest from reference TRBV5-6 and TRBJ2-5): DAGVTQSPTHLIKTRGQQVTLRCSPKSGHDTVSWYQQALGQGPQFIFQYYEEEERQRGNFPDRFSGHQFPNYSSELNVNALLLGDSALYLCASSRLIQEYRETQYFGPGTRLLVL.

The V gene is TRBV7-8, the J gene TRBJ2-1, with 8 bases lining up with TRBD2. The CDR3 totals 16 residues. Trimming cost V 5 bases and J 4 bases; bases outside gene matches: 10. In germline, CDR1 is SGHVS, CDR2 FQNEAQ. In DNA form, the CDR3 reads TGTGCCAGCAGCCCCTTCGAGACTAGCGAATACAATGAGCAGTTCTTC. Encoded protein: CASSPFETSEYNEQFF. The full variable domain, its missing parts supplied by reference TRBV7-8 and TRBJ2-1, is GAGVSQSPRYKVAKRGQDVALRCDPISGHVSLFWYQQALGQGPEFLTYFQNEAQLDKSGLPSDRFFAERPEGSVSTLKIQRTQQEDSAVYLCASSPFETSEYNEQFFGPGTRLTVL.